This T cell receptor beta chain was identified in a study of cytomegalovirus exposure and HLA in healthy donors. General study results and limits: Among immune exposure information, only CMV serostatus was available. Sequencing depth roughly uniform across donors was assumed in presence/absence analyses. TCR beta chains numbering more than 150 were designated cytomegalovirus-associated.

The PCR had 60 Vbeta and 13 Jbeta primers. Clones were sequenced by immunoSEQ multiplex PCR, and TCRdb holds only the in-frame ones, with some missing. The repertoire holds around 140,000 clones, more than 70% seen once, with 0.85% to 1.4% in the top ten. Comments on this clone: As yet, its antigen is unknown.

The specimen sequenced was PBMCs. The TCR comes from a male donor in good health and CMV-seronegative.

The CDR3: CASSLRTGSYEQYF. The CDR3 DNA reads TGCGCCAGCAGCTTGCGGACAGGGTCCTACGAGCAGTACTTC. V usage is TRBV5-1 and J usage is TRBJ2-7, with 8 nucleotides matching TRBD1. The CDR3 loop spans 14 amino acids. The J segment lost 1 base and the V segment lost 1 base, leaving 1 base of the junction unmatched. Germline values: CDR1 SGHRS, CDR2 YFSETQ.